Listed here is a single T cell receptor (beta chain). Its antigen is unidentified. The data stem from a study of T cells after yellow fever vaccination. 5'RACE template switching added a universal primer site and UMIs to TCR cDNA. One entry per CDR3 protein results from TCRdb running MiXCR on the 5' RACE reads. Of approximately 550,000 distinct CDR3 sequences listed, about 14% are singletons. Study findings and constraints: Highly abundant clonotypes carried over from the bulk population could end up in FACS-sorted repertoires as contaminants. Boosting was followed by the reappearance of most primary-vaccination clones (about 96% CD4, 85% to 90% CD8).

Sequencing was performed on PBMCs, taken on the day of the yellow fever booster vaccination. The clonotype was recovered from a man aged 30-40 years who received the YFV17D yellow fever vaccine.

Here the CDR3 DNA reads TGCAGTGCTAGGGTACCAGGAACCAGCAATCAGCCCCAGCATTTT. Protein product: CSARVPGTSNQPQHF. The chain has TRBV20-1 and TRBJ1-5; D is unresolved. This CDR3 is 15 amino acids long. V lost 3 bases to trimming and J lost 1 base, with 13 bases between them. Germline CDR1 reads DFQATT; CDR2 reads SNEGSKA (reference sequence).